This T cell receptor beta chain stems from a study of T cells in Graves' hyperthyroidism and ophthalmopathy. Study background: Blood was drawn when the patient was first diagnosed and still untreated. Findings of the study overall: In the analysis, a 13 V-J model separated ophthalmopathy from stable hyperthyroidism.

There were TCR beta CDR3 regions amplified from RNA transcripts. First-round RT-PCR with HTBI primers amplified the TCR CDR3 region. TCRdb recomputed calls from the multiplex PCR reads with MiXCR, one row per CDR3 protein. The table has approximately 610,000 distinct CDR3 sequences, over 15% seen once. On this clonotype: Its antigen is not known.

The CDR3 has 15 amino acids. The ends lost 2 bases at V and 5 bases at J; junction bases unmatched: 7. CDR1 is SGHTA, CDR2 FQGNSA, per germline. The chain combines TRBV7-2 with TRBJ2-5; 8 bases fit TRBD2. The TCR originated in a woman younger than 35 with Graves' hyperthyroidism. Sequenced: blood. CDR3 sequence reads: CASSLSGGQRETQYF. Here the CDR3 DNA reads TGTGCCAGCAGCTTAAGCGGGGGCCAGAGGGAGACCCAGTACTTC.